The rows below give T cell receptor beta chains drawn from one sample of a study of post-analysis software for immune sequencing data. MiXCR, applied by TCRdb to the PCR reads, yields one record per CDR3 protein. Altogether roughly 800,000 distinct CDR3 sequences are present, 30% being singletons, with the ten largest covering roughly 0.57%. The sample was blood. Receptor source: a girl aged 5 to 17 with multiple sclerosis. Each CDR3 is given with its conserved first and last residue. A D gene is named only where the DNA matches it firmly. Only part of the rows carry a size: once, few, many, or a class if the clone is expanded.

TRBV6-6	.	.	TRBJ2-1	TGTGCCAGCAGTCCCGGAAGGAGGGATGAGCAGTTCTTC	CASSPGRRDEQFF
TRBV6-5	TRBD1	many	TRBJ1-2	TGTGCCAGCAGTTCCGTAAGGATGGGACAGCTCTACACCTTC	CASSSVRMGQLYTF
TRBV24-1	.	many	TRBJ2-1	TGTGCCACCAGTGAGGCCCGCTCCTACAATGAGCAGTTCTTC	CATSEARSYNEQFF
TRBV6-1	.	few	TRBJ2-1	TGTGCCAGCAACCCTAGCGACAATGAGCAGTTCTTC	CASNPSDNEQFF
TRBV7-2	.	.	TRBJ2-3	TGTGCCAGCAGCCCCTTCGAGGGCACAGATACGCAGTATTTT	CASSPFEGTDTQYF
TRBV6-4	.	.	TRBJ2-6	TGTGCCAGCAGTGCAGGAGGACAAACTGGGGCCAACGTCCTGACTTTC	CASSAGGQTGANVLTF
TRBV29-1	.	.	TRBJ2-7	TGCAGCGGGGATGTTAGCTCCTACAATGAGCAGTACTTC	CSGDVSSYNEQYF
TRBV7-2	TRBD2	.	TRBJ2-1	TGTGCCGGCAGCTTGATGACTAGCGTAGATGAGCAGTTCTTC	CAGSLMTSVDEQFF
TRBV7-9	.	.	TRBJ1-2	TGTGCCAGCAGCTTAGATGGCAGCCCCTATGGCTACACCTTC	CASSLDGSPYGYTF
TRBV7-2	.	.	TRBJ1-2	TGTGCCAGCAGCTTTTTGGTGGCGGGTGAAGGCTACACCTTC	CASSFLVAGEGYTF
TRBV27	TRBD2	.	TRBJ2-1	TGTGCCAGCAGATTACTAGCGGGGTACAATGAGCAGTTCTTC	CASRLLAGYNEQFF
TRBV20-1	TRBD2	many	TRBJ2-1	TGCAGTGTTGGCGGACTAGCGGGAGGGAGCTCCTACAATGAGCAGTTCTTC	CSVGGLAGGSSYNEQFF
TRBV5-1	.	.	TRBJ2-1	TGCGCCAGCAGCTCGGTGCAGAACCAGATGAATGAGCAGTTCTTC	CASSSVQNQMNEQFF
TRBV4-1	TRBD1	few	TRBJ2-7	TGCGCCAGCAGCCAGCTAGACAGGGGAGAGCAGTACTTC	CASSQLDRGEQYF
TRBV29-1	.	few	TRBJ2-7	TGCAGCGCCCTAGGTGAGGACTTACCCTACGAGCAGTACTTC	CSALGEDLPYEQYF
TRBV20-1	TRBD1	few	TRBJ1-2	TGCAGTGCTAGTAAGGGGACAGGCTATGGCTACACCTTC	CSASKGTGYGYTF
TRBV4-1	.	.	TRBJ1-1	TGCGCCAGCAGCCAAGATATGATTCTTGAAGCTTTCTTT	CASSQDMILEAFF
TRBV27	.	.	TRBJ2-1	TGTGCCAGCAGTCATTCGGGGCCGAGCAGGGAGCAGTTCTTC	CASSHSGPSREQFF
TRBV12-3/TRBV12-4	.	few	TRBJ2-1	TGTGCCAGCAGTCCCCCCCGGGACACCAATGAGCAGTTCTTC	CASSPPRDTNEQFF
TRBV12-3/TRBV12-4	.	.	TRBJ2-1	TGTGCCAGCAGTTTAGCGAGGACAAGCAATGAGCAGTTCTTC	CASSLARTSNEQFF
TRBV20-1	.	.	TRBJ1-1	TGCAGTACTCCCTCGGCCGGGCAGAACACTGAAGCTTTCTTT	CSTPSAGQNTEAFF
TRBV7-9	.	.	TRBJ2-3	TGTGCCAGCAGCTTATCTTGGGCTAGCACAGATACGCAGTATTTT	CASSLSWASTDTQYF
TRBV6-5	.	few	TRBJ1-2	TGTGCCAGCAGTTACTCACCGGGATTTCACTACACCTTC	CASSYSPGFHYTF
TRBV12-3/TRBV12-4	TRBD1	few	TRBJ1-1	TGTGCCAGCTGTCCAGGGGGCGTAGGCACTGAAGCTTTCTTT	CASCPGGVGTEAFF
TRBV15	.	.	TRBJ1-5	TGTGCCACCAGCCCCCCGATGGACGGGCAGCCCCAGCATTTT	CATSPPMDGQPQHF
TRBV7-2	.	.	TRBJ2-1	TGTGCCAGCAGCTTAGGCCAGGCGAATTACAATGAGCAGTTCTTC	CASSLGQANYNEQFF
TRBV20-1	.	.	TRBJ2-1	TGCAGTGCTAGGGTGGGGGGGCACAATGAGCAGTTCTTC	CSARVGGHNEQFF
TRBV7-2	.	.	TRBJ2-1	TGTGCCAGCAGCCCCCCCGGACCCATCTCCTACAATGAGCAGTTCTTC	CASSPPGPISYNEQFF
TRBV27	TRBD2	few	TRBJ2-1	TGTGCCAGCAGTTTTGGGAGGGGATCCTACAATGAGCAGTTCTTC	CASSFGRGSYNEQFF
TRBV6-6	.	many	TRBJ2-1	TGTGCCAGCAGCCTTAGCGCGAGCTCCTACAATGAGCAGTTCTTC	CASSLSASSYNEQFF